This TCR beta chain was observed in a study of shared clonotypes between healthy human individuals (dated by TCRdb to 2020 to 2022). As for the study more broadly: A couple of women and a few men aged 18 to 49 years were included in the cohort. For each donor, CD4 naive and CD4 memory were each run on three plates, CD8 naive on two plates, and CD8 memory on one plate. Blood TCR repertoires of about 5 healthy adults were deeply sequenced to estimate repertoire size and the extent of clonotype sharing between individuals. Different laboratories and diverse techniques were used to prepare libraries and sequence TCR repertoires, to increase sequencing depth and limit assay-specific biases. Per donor, leukapheresis produced somewhere between about 0.8 and 9 billion PBMCs. General conclusions and limits of the study: Sharing across a handful of donors was observed for approximately 5% of naive CD4, over 3% of naive CD8, 2.3% of memory CD4, and about 0.4% of memory CD8 clonotypes. Based on pairwise subsampling, the degree of clonotype sharing among donors was expected to be affected by sequencing depth. The small number of donors limited the genetic and exposure-history diversity represented. Higher generation probabilities were observed for clonotypes shared by all four sorted-subset donors than for non-shared clonotypes. Incomplete sequencing was indicated by rarefaction of sorted-subset datasets, despite the large sequencing depth. Sampling was limited to blood, and TCR repertoires in tissue likely differ from TCR repertoires in blood. Estimated clonotype richness was generally larger for naive than for memory subsets.

The CDR3 starts with the cysteine, ends with the phenylalanine, and has 15 residues. The retained sequence is limited to the CDR3, 45 bases, with the frame set at the first base. For CDR1 and CDR2, the germline V gene (reference sequence) lists SGHNT and YYREEE. Germline trimming amounts to 4 bases on V and 4 bases on J, with 9 as the count of junction bases outside the gene matches. TCR CDR3 regions were amplified from genomic DNA by multiplex PCR using the deep immunoSEQ assay. Extracted genomic DNA from each cell subset was spread evenly across all wells of several immunoSEQ 96-well plates, with each plate serving as a replicate. For sorted subsets, roughly 190 ng of genomic DNA, equivalent to 25,000 to 35,000 T cell genomes, went into each replicate PCR. Purified libraries were measured with a Qubit 3.0 fluorometer, size-checked on a Bioanalyzer 2100, and measured again with the KAPA Library Quantification kit. Every immunoSEQ 96-well plate was sequenced on a dedicated single-read 150-cycle Illumina NextSeq 550 flow cell. On the study's bioinformatics: Because the immunoSEQ output held only junctional sequences and lacked quality scores, the filtering could not match the filtering applied to full-length reads. Sequences were annotated with PyIR, a Python wrapper for IgBLAST v1.9, and V/J genes and CDR3 were assigned using IMGT germline references. Reads with weak V/J assignments (E-value above 1e-6), missing CDR3, stop codons, out-of-frame junctions, or ambiguous translated residues were removed. V3J clonotypes were defined as sequences sharing the same inferred V gene, J gene, and CDR3 amino acid sequence. Percentage overlap between repertoires was calculated by dividing the number of shared unique clonotypes by the size of the smaller repertoire. RTK rarefaction, the Chao1 estimator, and Recon v2.1 estimates of unobserved clonotypes were used to assess repertoire richness. Generation probabilities for all TCRbeta clonotypes obtained by the gDNA method from a handful of donors were computed using OLGA. The clones in this table, taken by TCRdb from immuneACCESS, are in-frame only. Not every clone is retained; where verified, under half of the shortfall comes from an unresolved V gene, and the cause of the rest is unknown. That table gives V, J and clone size, and the DNA gave D and trimming. The sample contains just under 350,000 clones, 70% to 75% of them found a single time. The leading ten clones occupy 8% to 13% of the sample.

As concerns this clone: Its antigen specificity is not known. The input lacks base qualities; no much larger clone sits a single base away.

The donors were healthy, HIV-negative adults who had no recently reported acute infections or vaccinations. All donors were Caucasian adults living in Nashville, Tennessee, USA. Magnetic negative selection was used to enrich CD4+ T cells, after which naive cells were positively selected on CD45RA and the negative fraction became the memory subset. Blood was obtained by leukapheresis, after which PBMCs were separated by Ficoll-Histopaque density gradient centrifugation and cryopreserved in liquid nitrogen vapor phase. Analytical flow cytometry was used to check the purity and quantity of each magnetically sorted T cell population. Genomic DNA was isolated from every sorted fraction and measured by UV absorbance on a Nanodrop 2000c.

The sample was memory CD4+ T cells sorted from blood. The cell subset or site tag for this specimen amounts to: CD45RA-negative fraction. The chain links TRBV5-4 with TRBJ2-7, with TRBD1 matching 9 junction bases. The sequence derives from a man aged 25-45 years in good health. CDR3 sequence: CASSAAGTGRYEQYF. In nucleotide form, the sequence is TGTGCCAGCAGCGCCGCCGGGACAGGGCGGTACGAGCAGTACTTC.